This T cell receptor (beta chain) was identified during a study of cytomegalovirus exposure and HLA in healthy donors. This CDR3 comprises 14 residues. Trimming pared 1 base from V and 2 bases from J, leaving 9 bases between. Germline V gene data show CDR1 as LNHDA and CDR2 as SQIVND (reference sequence). TCRdb keeps only in-frame clones here, not all; method: immunoSEQ multiplex PCR. This table has 150,000 to 200,000 clones, roughly 88% appearing once. The TCR sequence derives from a woman younger than 35 in good health and CMV-seronegative. The sample taken for sequencing was PBMCs. V usage is TRBV19 and J usage is TRBJ2-7; the D gene is possibly TRBD1 (5 bases). DNA for the CDR3: TGTGCCAGTAGTATAGGGCAGGGTACCTACGAGCAGTACTTC. Translation gives CASSIGQGTYEQYF.